What follows are 5 T cell receptor beta chains derived from one specimen sequenced in a study of T cell clonality in common variable immunodeficiency (dated by TCRdb to 2015 to 2017). Library preparation employed the immunoSEQ multiplex PCR assay. Here the immuneACCESS table is served through TCRdb, limited to in-frame sequences with V and J called. Missing clones are a known gap in these copies; in checked studies unresolved V genes cover under half, and the rest lacks a known reason. The sample comprises around 57,000 clones, and every one was counted more than once. The top ten clonotypes cover roughly 5.5% of the sample. The sequencing input was peripheral blood mononuclear cells. The receptors were sampled from a person aged 18 to 75 in good health.

This clone was seen at least ten times. The DNA read from the CDR3 is TGCAGTGCTAGAGATTCCACAGCGGCCTACGAG. Residues: CSARDSTAAYE. The entire CDR3 sequence reads CSARDSTAAYEQYF. The chain combines TRBV20-1 with TRBJ2-7; weak D call: TRBD2 (5 bases). The observed sequence ends 3 residues before the CDR3 terminus, with the missing tail filled in from the germline J gene. This CDR3 spans 14 amino acids. CDR1 DFQATT and CDR2 SNEGSKA come from the germline V gene (reference sequence). Trimming cost V 0 bases and J 2 bases, with 11 bases left between them.

This clone was observed at least ten times. The read ends 3 residues early relative to the CDR3; the germline J gene fills the gap. The J gene is TRBJ1-6, the V gene TRBV30, with TRBD1 identical over 8 bases. CDR3 length equals 14 residues. Germline CDR1 is GTSNPN and CDR2 is SVGIG (reference sequence). V shed 3 bases and J 6 bases; nucleotides not matched to a gene: 4. Here the CDR3 reads CAWSFGQGNSPLHF. Incomplete CDR3 DNA: TGTGCCTGGAGCTTTGGACAGGGTAATTCACCC.

On this clone: The read stops 3 residues short of the end of the CDR3; the missing end is completed from the germline J gene. The V call is TRBV20-1, the J call TRBJ2-7; D possibly corresponds to TRBD2 (7 bases). V lost 3 bases to trimming and J lost 6 bases, with 18 bases between them. Germline V gene data show CDR1 as DFQATT and CDR2 as SNEGSKA (reference sequence). The CDR3 consists of 14 residues. The CDR3 DNA, read in part, is TGCAGTGCTAGCAGACACGGGGGGCTGGGCGAG. This gives the protein CSASRHGGLGE. The entire CDR3 is CSASRHGGLGEQYF.

The sample holds many counts of this clone. Sequencing ends 3 residues short of the CDR3 end; the germline J gene provides the rest. This chain joins TRBV7-2 and TRBJ2-5, with D maybe TRBD1 (5 bases). Between the trimmed V and J ends, which lost 5 bases and 5 bases, there was a span of 12 bases. Germline V gene lookup returns CDR1 SGHTA and CDR2 FQGNSA. The CDR3 has 13 residues. The sequenced part of the CDR3 DNA is TGTGCCAGCAGCCTCCGACAGATGGAGACC. Translating gives CASSLRQMET. The whole CDR3 protein reads CASSLRQMETQYF.

In its sample, this clone was seen many times. With the read ending 3 residues before the CDR3 end, the germline J gene is used to fill in that end. The chain joins TRBV20-1 to TRBJ2-1, with 8 bases matching TRBD1. The germline V gene has CDR1 DFQATT and CDR2 SNEGSKA (reference sequence). V was pared by 0 bases and J by 1 base, with 2 bases of the junction left unmatched. The CDR3 contains 15 residues. The sequenced part of the CDR3 DNA is TGCAGTGCTAGAGACCGGACAGGGTCCTACAATGAG. Its protein product is CSARDRTGSYNE. The CDR3 reads in full as CSARDRTGSYNEQFF.